This record looks at one T cell receptor (beta chain) sequence and its context. The antigen remains unidentified. This entry comes from a study of shared clonotypes between healthy human individuals. Study context: There were three CD4 naive, three CD4 memory, two CD8 naive and one CD8 memory plates per donor.

Clones were read by immunoSEQ multiplex PCR, and TCRdb kept only the in-frame ones, dropping some. The sample consists of over a million clones, 70% to 80% of them appearing once. Study-wide results and caveats: Sequencing depth was a factor that was expected to affect clonotype sharing among donors.

The CDR3 totals 14 residues. CDR1 and CDR2 from the germline V gene are MDHEN and SYDVKM. V shed 2 bases and J shed 2 bases, with 9 bases lying between them. The TCR was taken from a man aged 18 to 30 in good health. Some clones in this sample may be carry-over from other donors' samples. Sequenced input: memory CD4+ T cells from PBMCs. As to subset: CD45RA-negative fraction. The J gene is TRBJ1-1, the V gene TRBV28; D is unclear. In DNA form, the CDR3 reads TGTGCCAGCAGTTTAATCCACCTAAACACTGAAGCTTTCTTT. Protein: CASSLIHLNTEAFF.